What follows is one TCR beta chain and its context. The antigen remains unidentified. The sample comes from a study of OX40 agonist ivuxolimab in advanced cancers. Study information: Patients assigned to dose escalation were diagnosed with hepatocellular carcinoma, melanoma, renal cell or head and neck cancer.

General study results and limits: Doses of 0.1 to 3.0 mg/kg were accompanied by clonal expansion of CD4+ and CD8+ blood T cells by week 6. Normalized T-cell clonal expansion was also low in some nonresponders. People who partly responded at 0.1-3.0 mg/kg had some of the least clonal expansion seen.

Only in-frame clones appear in the TCRdb table, and some are missing; sequencing was by immunoSEQ multiplex PCR. The data contain around 65,000 clones, roughly nine tenths of them singletons. The TCR originated in an adult with an advanced solid tumor such as melanoma, head and neck, liver or kidney cancer. The sequencing here drew on CD4+ or CD8+ T cells sorted from blood, taken in a trial of the OX40 agonist ivuxolimab.

DNA for the CDR3: TGCGCCAGCAGCGACGGAAGCTCTGGAAACACCATATATTTT. As protein: CASSDGSSGNTIYF. The V and J genes are TRBV5-1 and TRBJ1-3, with D unclear. V was clipped by 4 bases and J by 0 bases, with 8 bases between them. The CDR3 has 14 amino acids. Germline V gene lookup returns CDR1 SGHRS and CDR2 YFSETQ.